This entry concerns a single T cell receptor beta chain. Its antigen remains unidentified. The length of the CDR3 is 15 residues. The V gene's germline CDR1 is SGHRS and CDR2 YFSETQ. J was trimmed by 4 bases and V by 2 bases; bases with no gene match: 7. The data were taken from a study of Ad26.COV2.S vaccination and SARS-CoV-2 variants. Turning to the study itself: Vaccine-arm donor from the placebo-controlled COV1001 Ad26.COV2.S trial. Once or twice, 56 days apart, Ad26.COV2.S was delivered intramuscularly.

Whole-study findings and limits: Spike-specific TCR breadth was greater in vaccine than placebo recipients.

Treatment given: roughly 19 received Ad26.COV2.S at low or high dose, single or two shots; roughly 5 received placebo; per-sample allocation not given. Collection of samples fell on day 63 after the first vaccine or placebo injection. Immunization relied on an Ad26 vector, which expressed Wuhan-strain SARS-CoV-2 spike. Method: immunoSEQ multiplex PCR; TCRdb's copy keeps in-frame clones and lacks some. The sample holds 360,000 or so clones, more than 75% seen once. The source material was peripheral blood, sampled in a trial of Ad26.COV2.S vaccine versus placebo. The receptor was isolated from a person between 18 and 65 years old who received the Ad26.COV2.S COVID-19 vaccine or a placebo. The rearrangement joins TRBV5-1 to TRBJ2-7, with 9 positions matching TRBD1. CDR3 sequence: CASSLFGTGTYEQYF. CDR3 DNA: TGCGCCAGCAGCTTATTCGGGACAGGGACGTACGAGCAGTACTTC.